These T cell receptor beta chains were read from a single sample in a study of T cell responses to AZD1222 COVID-19 vaccine. This table comes from immunoSEQ multiplex PCR, and its TCRdb copy is limited to in-frame clones, with some not included. Found here are tens of thousands of clones, nearly 90% of them singletons; the top ten hold 1.3%. Sequences were derived from peripheral blood, sampled 28 days after the second AZD1222 dose. The source is an adult who received the AZD1222 COVID-19 vaccine. CDR3s include the opening cysteine and the closing phenylalanine or tryptophan. Fields, in order: D gene, clone size, V gene, CDR3 length, J gene, CDR3 DNA, CDR3 protein. The D gene is left open where the match is weak. The size field is filled for only some rows; it gives once, few, many or a size class.

>.|.|TRBV2|15|TRBJ1-5
TGTGCCAGCAGTGAACCGCCGCGGTTCAATCAGCCCCAGCATTTT
CASSEPPRFNQPQHF
>TRBD1|.|TRBV6-5|15|TRBJ2-7
TGTGCCAGCAGGCGACAGGGACCTACGTCTGGAGAGCAGTACTTC
CASRRQGPTSGEQYF
>TRBD2|.|TRBV4-2|18|TRBJ2-7
TGTGCCAGCAGCCAATATGACCTGACTAGCGGGAATACCTACGAGCAGTACTTC
CASSQYDLTSGNTYEQYF
>.|once|TRBV11-1|13|TRBJ1-2
TGTGCCAGCAGCTTCGCTCCGAGTCAAGGCTACACCTTC
CASSFAPSQGYTF
>.|.|TRBV28|17|TRBJ1-2
TGTGCCAGCTATTCGCTCTCCCCCCGCACAGGACAAATGGGCTACACCTTC
CASYSLSPRTGQMGYTF
>TRBD2|.|TRBV6-1|16|TRBJ2-7
TGTGCCAGCAGTGAAGCGGCCCTAGCGGGTTCCTACGAGCAGTACTTC
CASSEAALAGSYEQYF
>.|once|TRBV6-5|13|TRBJ1-1
TGTGCCAGCAGAAACCTGGACAGAACTGAAGCTTTCTTT
CASRNLDRTEAFF
>TRBD2|.|TRBV19|16|TRBJ2-1
TGTGCCAGTAGTCCCTGGGGTAGCGGGAGGGACAATGAGCAGTTCTTC
CASSPWGSGRDNEQFF
>.|.|TRBV11-3|15|TRBJ2-3
TGTGCCAGCAGCTCCTGGACAGATAGCACAGATACGCAGTATTTT
CASSSWTDSTDTQYF
>TRBD1|.|TRBV2|12|TRBJ2-7
TGTGCCAGCAGACAGGGGTCCTACGAGCAGTACTTC
CASRQGSYEQYF
>.|.|TRBV7-8|16|TRBJ2-6
TGTGCCAGCAGCTGGGTTAGTTATAGCGGGGCCAACGTCCTGACTTTC
CASSWVSYSGANVLTF
>.|.|TRBV29-1|14|TRBJ1-5
TGCAGCGTGCTGGACAGCTATAGCAATCAGCCCCAGCATTTT
CSVLDSYSNQPQHF
>.|.|TRBV19|13|TRBJ1-3
TGTGCCAGTAGTTACGAACAGATTGGCACCATATATTTT
CASSYEQIGTIYF
>TRBD2|.|TRBV7-2|16|TRBJ2-3
TGTGCCAGCAGCTTAATGAAACTAGCGGTCACAGATACGCAGTATTTT
CASSLMKLAVTDTQYF
>.|.|TRBV6-4|14|TRBJ2-7
TGTGCCAGCAGTGACCCGGGGGCCACCTACGAGCAGTACTTC
CASSDPGATYEQYF
>.|.|TRBV15|14|TRBJ1-3
TGTGCCACCAGCAGAGACATCGGAGGAAACACCATATATTTT
CATSRDIGGNTIYF
>.|.|TRBV15|12|TRBJ2-1
TGTGCCACCAGCAGAGATAACTATGAGCAGTTCTTC
CATSRDNYEQFF
>.|.|TRBV19|16|TRBJ2-7
TGTGCCAGTAGTACTCCCGGCGAGGGGGTGAGGGACGAGCAGTACTTC
CASSTPGEGVRDEQYF
>TRBD1|.|TRBV25-1|13|TRBJ1-2
TGTGCCAGCAGTGTAGGGACAGCCTATGGCTACACCTTC
CASSVGTAYGYTF
>.|.|TRBV12-5|14|TRBJ2-5
TGTGCTAGTGGTTTGGTATGGGGCGAGGAGACCCAGTACTTC
CASGLVWGEETQYF
>.|.|TRBV3-1/TRBV3-2|15|TRBJ2-3
TGTGCCAGCAGCTCTGAGAGGAGCGGGACAGATACGCAGTATTTT
CASSSERSGTDTQYF
>.|.|TRBV7-2|15|TRBJ2-3
TGTGCCAGCAGCTTAGTGGGCTTGAACACAGATACGCAGTATTTT
CASSLVGLNTDTQYF
>TRBD2|.|TRBV7-2|16|TRBJ2-5
TGTGCCAGCAGCCGTGGACTAGCGGGGGGCTCAGAGACCCAGTACTTC
CASSRGLAGGSETQYF
>TRBD1|.|TRBV5-4|16|TRBJ2-5
TGTGCCAGCAGCCCAAAAGACAGGGGGCTTCAAGAGACCCAGTACTTC
CASSPKDRGLQETQYF
>TRBD2|.|TRBV6-4|15|TRBJ2-1
TGTGCCAGCAGTGGACTAGCGGGAACTGGGAATGAGCAGTTCTTC
CASSGLAGTGNEQFF
>TRBD1|.|TRBV6-2/TRBV6-3|15|TRBJ1-2
TGTGCCAGCAGTTACTCCGGGACAGGGCTCTCGGGCTACACCTTC
CASSYSGTGLSGYTF
>.|.|TRBV18|14|TRBJ1-2
TGTGCCAGCTCCACCATAGGGGTGGGCTATGGCTACACCTTC
CASSTIGVGYGYTF
>TRBD2|.|TRBV18|15|TRBJ2-2
TGTGCCAGCTCGCGAGCGGGGCGGAACACCGGGGAGCTGTTTTTT
CASSRAGRNTGELFF
>.|.|TRBV15|17|TRBJ2-5
TGTGCCACCAGCAGAGGAAGTAGGGCTAGCCATAGAGAGACCCAGTACTTC
CATSRGSRASHRETQYF
>.|.|TRBV5-1|13|TRBJ1-2
TGCGCCAGCAGCCGTGGTGAAGGGGACCGCTACACCTTC
CASSRGEGDRYTF
>.|once|TRBV6-5|13|TRBJ1-1
TGTGCCAGCAGTTATTATTCGGGTACTGAAGCTTTCTTT
CASSYYSGTEAFF
>.|.|TRBV10-3|13|TRBJ1-2
TGTGCCATCGCTAACCCAGGGCCGCATGGCTACACCTTC
CAIANPGPHGYTF
>.|.|TRBV13|13|TRBJ2-1
TGTGCCAGCAGCCAATCCCGGAACAATGAGCAGTTCTTC
CASSQSRNNEQFF
>.|.|TRBV20-1|11|TRBJ1-1
TGCAGTGCTAGAGGCATTAATGAAGCTTTCTTT
CSARGINEAFF
>.|.|TRBV6-2/TRBV6-3|14|TRBJ1-1
TGTGCCAGCAGTTATAGGACGGGGAACACTGAAGCTTTCTTT
CASSYRTGNTEAFF
>TRBD2|.|TRBV9|14|TRBJ2-2
TGTGCCAGCAGCCGCGGGACTAGCGCCGGGGAGCTGTTTTTT
CASSRGTSAGELFF
>TRBD1|.|TRBV5-1|16|TRBJ1-6
TGCGCCAGCAGCCGGGACAGGAGTGCGTCTAATTCACCCCTCCACTTT
CASSRDRSASNSPLHF
>.|.|TRBV5-6|14|TRBJ2-7
TGTGCCAGCAGCTTGGTAGGGCGTGAGGACGAGCAGTACTTC
CASSLVGREDEQYF
>.|.|TRBV9|15|TRBJ1-4
TGTGCCAGCAGCGCGGACACCGGCCGAAATGAAAAACTGTTTTTT
CASSADTGRNEKLFF
>.|.|TRBV9|14|TRBJ2-7
TGTGCCAGCAGCGGTGGGGCGGGCTCCTACGAGCAGTACTTC
CASSGGAGSYEQYF
>.|few|TRBV29-1|13|TRBJ2-7
TGCAGCGTTCATCGACCGGAGTCCTACGAGCAGTACTTC
CSVHRPESYEQYF
>.|.|TRBV6-5|14|TRBJ1-5
TGTGCCAGCAGTTACTCGATAGGGGATCAGCCCCAGCATTTT
CASSYSIGDQPQHF
>.|.|TRBV6-5|14|TRBJ2-7
TGTGCCAGCAGTAAACAGGGACTCGGGCCCGAGCAGTACTTC
CASSKQGLGPEQYF
>.|.|TRBV6-2/TRBV6-3|14|TRBJ1-1
TGTGCCAGCAGTTACTCGATGGTGGTCACTGAAGCTTTCTTT
CASSYSMVVTEAFF
>.|.|TRBV18|16|TRBJ2-7
TGTGCCAGCTCACCACCGGGGCCTAAAGGGTACTACGAGCAGTACTTC
CASSPPGPKGYYEQYF
>TRBD1|.|TRBV27|16|TRBJ2-1
TGTGCCAGCAGCTCAGACCGGGACAGGGGATTCAATGAGCAGTTCTTC
CASSSDRDRGFNEQFF
>TRBD2|.|TRBV2|15|TRBJ2-7
TGTGCCAGCAGTGCACTAGCGGGAAGCTCCTACGAGCAGTACTTC
CASSALAGSSYEQYF
>TRBD1|.|TRBV7-9|13|TRBJ1-2
TGTGCCAGCAACAGGGGGACAGGGGATGGCTACACCTTC
CASNRGTGDGYTF
>.|.|TRBV5-1|15|TRBJ1-1
TGCGCCAGCAGCGCCGGTCATCAGGGAAACACTGAAGCTTTCTTT
CASSAGHQGNTEAFF
>TRBD2|.|TRBV5-5|16|TRBJ2-2
TGTGCCAGCAGCTTAGTAGCGGGAGGGGCAACCGGGGAGCTGTTTTTT
CASSLVAGGATGELFF
>.|.|TRBV2|14|TRBJ2-1
TGTGCCAGCAGTGCACAGGGTTTGAAGAATGAGCAGTTCTTC
CASSAQGLKNEQFF
>TRBD2|once|TRBV6-4|14|TRBJ2-1
TGTGCCAGCAGTGAAGCGGGAGTCTACAATGAGCAGTTCTTC
CASSEAGVYNEQFF